These 24 T cell receptor beta chains were sequenced from one sample in a study of blood T cell repertoires in COVID-19. The assay was immunoSEQ multiplex PCR, and TCRdb's table has in-frame clones only and misses some. Found here are some 240,000 clones, 80% to 95% of them singletons; the top ten hold 0.75% to 1%. Sequencing was done on a sample of peripheral blood. Source of these receptors: a man aged 55 to 70 with COVID-19, enrolled during active disease.

This clone has a single count. J is TRBJ2-2 and V is TRBV30, with 12 bases lining up with TRBD1. Germline CDR1 is GTSNPN and CDR2 is SVGIG (reference sequence). The CDR3 loop spans 14 amino acids. The V and J ends lost 5 bases and 3 bases, in that order; junction bases with no gene match: 1. CDR3 coding DNA: TGTGCCTGGGGGACAGGGGGCTACACCGGGGAGCTGTTTTTT. This gives the protein CAWGTGGYTGELFF.

The rearrangement links TRBV9 to TRBJ2-2; D is possibly TRBD2 (5 bases). V was trimmed by 0 bases and J by 4 bases, leaving 7 bases between them. Germline V gene sequence: CDR1 SGDLS, CDR2 YYNGEE. CDR3 size: 14 residues. The CDR3 is CASSVGAATGELFF. The CDR3 DNA sequence: TGTGCCAGCAGCGTAGGAGCGGCCACCGGGGAGCTGTTTTTT.

The rearrangement links TRBV19 to TRBJ1-3, with D perhaps TRBD1 (6 bases). Trimming took 4 bases from V and 3 from J, leaving 10 bases between them. The CDR3 is made up of 14 amino acids. CDR1 is LNHDA and CDR2 is SQIVND in the germline V gene (reference sequence). CDR3 DNA sequence: TGTGCCAGTAGTACAGGGGATGGTGGAAACACCATATATTTT. Amino acid sequence: CASSTGDGGNTIYF.

The chain uses TRBV18 and TRBJ1-4; tentatively, D is TRBD1 (5 bases). The CDR3 loop spans 16 amino acids. V lost 6 bases and J 6 bases, leaving 20 bases between the germline ends. CDR1 and CDR2 from the germline V gene are KGHSH and LQKENI. The CDR3 sequence: CASSSQADSPYEKLFF. The CDR3 DNA reads TGTGCCAGCTCCTCCCAGGCAGACAGTCCCTATGAAAAACTGTTTTTT.

This rearrangement joins TRBV7-2 to TRBJ2-7; no definite D call. The CDR3 extends over 13 amino acids. Trimming stripped 2 bases from V and 2 bases from J, with 7 bases between. Germline CDR1 SGHTA, CDR2 FQGNSA. CDR3 residues: CASSLTRTYEQYF. In DNA form, the CDR3 reads TGTGCCAGCAGCTTAACCAGAACCTACGAGCAGTACTTC.

The chain uses TRBV7-3 and TRBJ2-2; 11 bases fit TRBD1. The germline gives CDR1 SGHTA, CDR2 FQGTGA. The J segment lost 7 bases and the V segment lost 2 bases, leaving 3 bases of the junction unmatched. The CDR3 loop spans 15 amino acids. CDR3 sequence reads: CASSLGQGAGGELFF. CDR3 nucleotide sequence: TGTGCCAGCAGCTTAGGACAGGGGGCCGGCGGGGAGCTGTTTTTT.

CDR3 sequence: CASSQDTGFGELFF. The CDR3 DNA reads as TGTGCCAGCAGCCAAGATACGGGGTTCGGGGAGCTGTTTTTT. The chain uses TRBV14 and TRBJ2-2; D possibly corresponds to TRBD2 (5 bases). The germline gives CDR1 SGHDN, CDR2 FVKESK. This CDR3 comprises 14 residues. V was pared by 0 bases and J by 7 bases, with 9 bases between.

The V and J genes are TRBV4-2 and TRBJ1-6; TRBD1 matches at 7 bases. Germline values: CDR1 LGHNA, CDR2 YNFKEQ. J was trimmed by 5 bases and V by 5 bases; bases with no gene match: 9. CDR3 length equals 16 residues. CDR3 in DNA: TGTGCCAGCAGCACAACAGGGGAAGTAAATAATTCACCCCTCCACTTT. Amino acids: CASSTTGEVNNSPLHF.

The V and J genes are TRBV28 and TRBJ2-6; TRBD2 matches 10 bases. CDR1 is MDHEN, CDR2 SYDVKM, per germline. The CDR3 consists of 18 residues. Trimming cost V 4 bases and J 0 bases; bases outside gene matches: 6. The DNA for the CDR3 is TGTGCCAGCAGTTCTAGCGGGAGACTTTCCTCTGGGGCCAACGTCCTGACTTTC. As protein: CASSSSGRLSSGANVLTF.

The chain carries TRBV5-3 and TRBJ2-3; 14 nucleotides match TRBD2. TRBV5-3 counts as an open reading frame of uncertain function. The CDR3 covers 19 residues. Trimming removed 4 bases from V and 1 base from J; junction bases left unmatched: 11. The CDR3 DNA sequence: TGTGCCAGAAGCCCTGGGACTAGCGGGAGTAAATGTGGCACAGATACGCAGTATTTT. Protein sequence: CARSPGTSGSKCGTDTQYF.

The chain recombines TRBV4-1 with TRBJ2-7; 8 bases match TRBD1. The germline V gene encodes CDR1 MGHRA and CDR2 YSYEKL. J was trimmed by 2 bases and V by 5 bases; bases with no gene match: 8. CDR3 length equals 15 residues. In nucleotides, the CDR3 is TGCGCCAGCAGCGAGGACAGGGTCTCAACCTACGAGCAGTACTTC. It codes for CASSEDRVSTYEQYF.

The rearrangement uses TRBV5-4 and TRBJ2-5; 7 bases map to TRBD1. CDR3 size: 16 residues. Trimming took 1 base from V and 5 from J; bases not matched to a gene: 11. Germline lookup yields CDR1 SGHNT and CDR2 YYREEE (reference sequence). CDR3 DNA: TGTGCCAGCAGCTTGTCGCGTTATCAGGGACAGGAGACCCAGTACTTC. Its protein product is CASSLSRYQGQETQYF.

The sample holds a few counts of this clone. The same CDR3 arises from other DNA sequences in this sample as well. This rearrangement joins TRBV28 to TRBJ2-1; tentatively, D is TRBD1 (6 bases). Per germline, CDR1 MDHEN and CDR2 SYDVKM. This CDR3 has 15 amino acids. V shed 2 bases and J shed 0 bases, with 8 bases lying between them. CDR3 bases: TGTGCCAGCAGTTTAAGGGGGAGCTCCTACAATGAGCAGTTCTTC. This codes for CASSLRGSSYNEQFF.

The rearrangement uses TRBV4-1 and TRBJ2-5; D unresolved. The CDR3 has 15 amino acids. In germline, CDR1 is MGHRA, CDR2 YSYEKL. The germline V and J ends were trimmed by 3 bases and 5 bases, with 16 bases remaining between them. CDR3 nucleotides: TGCGCCAGCAGCCAGAGCTGGGTGGAGAAGGAGACCCAGTACTTC. Translating it yields CASSQSWVEKETQYF.

The chain is built from TRBV5-5 and TRBJ2-1, with 8 positions matching TRBD2. Per germline, CDR1 SGHKS and CDR2 YYEKEE (reference sequence). This CDR3 region has 16 residues. With 0 bases clipped from V and 7 bases from J, the junction kept 9 bases outside the gene matches. CDR3 DNA sequence: TGTGCCAGCAGCTTGGCCAGTGGACTAGCAACGAATGAGCAGTTCTTC. It yields the protein CASSLASGLATNEQFF.

The chain links TRBV30 to TRBJ2-7; the D is unclear. Germline lookup yields CDR1 GTSNPN and CDR2 SVGIG (reference sequence). The CDR3 is 15 amino acids. With 5 bases removed from V and 2 bases from J, the gap between germline ends came to 19 bases. The CDR3 is CAWCYPDRLTYEQYF. CDR3 sequence (DNA): TGTGCCTGGTGTTACCCAGACCGACTCACCTACGAGCAGTACTTC.

Comments on this clone: Within the sample, other DNA sequences also encode this same CDR3. V usage is TRBV19 and J usage is TRBJ1-5; D possibly corresponds to TRBD1 (6 bases). Trimming stripped 1 base from V and 5 bases from J, with 6 bases between. The CDR3 is 13 amino acids. Germline CDR1 reads LNHDA; CDR2 reads SQIVND (reference sequence). The DNA of the CDR3 is TGTGCCAGTAGTATAGGGACAGATCAGCCCCAGCATTTT. It specifies CASSIGTDQPQHF.

The chain employs TRBV28 and TRBJ1-4; TRBD1 agrees at 7 bases. The V segment lost 4 bases and the J segment 0 bases; nucleotides outside the gene matches: 2. Germline loops: CDR1 MDHEN, CDR2 SYDVKM. CDR3 length equals 15 residues. CDR3 sequence (DNA): TGTGCCAGCAGTTCCGGACAGGCAACTAATGAAAAACTGTTTTTT. It codes for CASSSGQATNEKLFF.

This rearrangement joins TRBV29-1 to TRBJ2-7, with D possibly TRBD2 on 5 matching bases. The germline gives CDR1 SQVTM, CDR2 ANQGSEA. The V gene lost 4 bases and the J gene lost 1 base, with 11 bases spanning the gap. The CDR3 spans 13 residues. CDR3 nucleotides: TGCAGCGTTGCCCGGGGTATTTCCTACGAGCAGTACTTC. As protein: CSVARGISYEQYF.

In its sample, this clone was seen once. The chain recombines TRBV3-1 (or the pseudogene TRBV3-2) with TRBJ2-7; D is possibly TRBD1 (5 bases). There are 17 residues in the CDR3. Trimming removed 1 base at V and 2 bases at J, with 18 bases between. The germline V gene encodes CDR1 LGHDT and CDR2 YNNKEL (reference sequence). CDR3 protein: CASSQVSSGYAPYEQYF. The CDR3 DNA reads TGTGCCAGCAGCCAAGTTAGTTCAGGGTATGCGCCCTACGAGCAGTACTTC.

J is TRBJ2-1 and V is TRBV6-5, with D hard to call. Germline CDR1 and CDR2: MNHEY and SVGAGI. The CDR3 has 13 residues. Trimming stripped 2 bases from V and 4 bases from J, with 6 bases between. The CDR3 region has the DNA TGTGCCAGCAGTTACAATCAGTACAATGAGCAGTTCTTC. Its translation is CASSYNQYNEQFF.

The chain joins TRBV19 to TRBJ1-1, with no clear D. The germline V gene has CDR1 LNHDA and CDR2 SQIVND (reference sequence). This CDR3 has 15 amino acids. V was clipped by 3 bases and J by 1 base, with 12 bases between them. This CDR3 reads CASSIYDTANTEAFF. The CDR3 nucleotides are TGTGCCAGTAGTATCTATGACACGGCGAACACTGAAGCTTTCTTT. Looking up the rest from reference TRBV19 and TRBJ1-1 gives the full variable domain: DGGITQSPKYLFRKEGQNVTLSCEQNLNHDAMYWYRQDPGQGLRLIYYSQIVNDFQKGDIAEGYSVSREKKESFPLTVTSAQKNPTAFYLCASSIYDTANTEAFFGQGTRLTVV.

The gene calls are TRBV18 and TRBJ2-7; a possible D gene is TRBD2 (6 bases). Germline V gene sequence: CDR1 KGHSH, CDR2 LQKENI. Trimming removed 2 bases at V and 3 bases at J, with 11 bases between. This CDR3 has 14 residues. Here the CDR3 DNA reads TGTGCCAGCTCACCAAACCGGGACTTCTACGAGCAGTACTTC. Translating it yields CASSPNRDFYEQYF.

The J gene is TRBJ2-1, the V gene TRBV30, with 13 positions matching TRBD2. Germline V gives CDR1 GTSNPN, CDR2 SVGIG (reference sequence). The CDR3 consists of 15 residues. The V segment lost 3 bases and the J segment 6 bases; nucleotides outside the gene matches: 5. Here the CDR3 DNA reads TGTGCCTGGAGGGAAGGACTAGCGGGAGCCAATGAGCAGTTCTTC. It is translated as CAWREGLAGANEQFF.